Following are 28 T cell receptor beta chains from one sample sequenced in a study of spatial heterogeneity in lung cancer. Overall study findings and caveats: Mutation tallies in tumors tracked expanded intratumoral alpha and beta TCR counts.

These receptors' antigens are unknown. Time point indicated: sample taken at primary tumor resection. Each CDR3 protein gets one entry after TCRdb re-called the 5' RACE reads with MiXCR. The data hold 3,000 to 4,000 distinct CDR3 sequences, with 4.5% to 5.5% observed a single time. This specimen consisted of lung tumor tissue, obtained at surgery. The source is a female donor with early-stage non-small cell lung cancer.

Turning to this clonotype: This beta chain is off target for a library built for alpha chains, so its abundance means little. The rearrangement joins TRBV7-2 to TRBJ1-4; D gene ambiguous. Germline lookup yields CDR1 SGHTA and CDR2 FQGNSA. Trimming stripped 2 bases from V and 5 bases from J, with 12 bases between. There are 15 residues in the CDR3. The CDR3, as DNA: TGTGCCAGCAGCTTACCGGGTCCGATAAATGAAAAACTGTTTTTT. Amino acid sequence: CASSLPGPINEKLFF.

This clonotype was detected many times. A library made for alpha chains picked up this beta chain off target, so its size means little. The chain joins TRBV7-9 to TRBJ2-3; TRBD2 might be the D (7 bases). Germline V gene data show CDR1 as SEHNR and CDR2 as FQNEAQ (reference sequence). Deletions cut 6 bases from V and 2 bases from J, with 18 bases between. This CDR3 is 16 amino acids long. CDR3 protein: CASSPWGLAATDTQYF. The CDR3 DNA is TGTGCCAGCAGTCCCTGGGGGCTAGCGGCCACAGATACGCAGTATTTT.

At least ten counts were recorded for this clonotype. This beta chain came through as a stray read in a library set up for alpha chains, and its size says little. The genes are TRBV10-2 and TRBJ2-3, with unresolved D. Germline loops: CDR1 WSHSY, CDR2 SAAADI. Trimming left V 3 bases short and J 7 bases short, with 11 bases between. The CDR3 is 13 amino acids. The CDR3: CASSDVNKNTQYF. In nucleotides, the CDR3 is TGCGCCAGCAGTGACGTCAATAAGAATACGCAGTATTTT.

This clonotype is medium-sized in the sample. This beta chain came through as a stray read in a library set up for alpha chains, and its size says little. V usage is TRBV5-1 and J usage is TRBJ2-3; D is unresolved. The CDR3 spans 13 residues. Germline loops: CDR1 SGHRS, CDR2 YFSETQ. Between the trimmed V and J ends, which lost 2 bases and 4 bases, there was a span of 8 bases. CDR3 coding DNA: TGCGCCAGCAGCTTTATGTCCGCAGATACGCAGTATTTT. It is translated as CASSFMSADTQYF.

This clonotype was observed many times. This beta chain was picked up by a library intended for alpha chains and is off target, so its count carries little meaning. The chain has TRBV9 and TRBJ2-5; perhaps TRBD2 as D (6 bases). The germline V gene has CDR1 SGDLS and CDR2 YYNGEE. The V end lost 3 bases, the J end lost 4 bases, and 22 bases lay between the germline ends. The CDR3 runs to 17 residues. CDR3 sequence reads: CASSAREVGRGRETQYF. DNA for the CDR3: TGTGCCAGCAGCGCGAGAGAGGTGGGGCGGGGCCGAGAGACCCAGTACTTC.

This clonotype is medium-sized within its sample. This beta chain slipped into a library made for alpha chains as a stray read, so its size is not meaningful. The rearrangement uses TRBV11-3 and TRBJ1-2; 9 bases line up with TRBD1. The V segment lost 3 bases and the J segment 6 bases; nucleotides outside the gene matches: 8. Germline CDR1 SGHNT, CDR2 YENEEA. The CDR3 covers 15 residues. CDR3 DNA sequence: TGTGCCAGCAGCTTGCGCCGAGGACAGGGGAATGGCTACACCTTC. It is translated as CASSLRRGQGNGYTF.

This clonotype was seen repeatedly, ten times or more. Little can be read into the size of this beta chain, an off-target read in a library designed for alpha chains. This chain joins TRBV29-1 and TRBJ2-3, with TRBD1 matching 8 bases. CDR3 length: 13 amino acids. Trimming removed 4 bases from V and 5 bases from J; junction bases left unmatched: 5. Germline CDR1 reads SQVTM; CDR2 reads ANQGSEA. For the CDR3, the DNA is TGCAGCGTTGCGCAGGGGGCCAGAGATACGCAGTATTTT. Translation gives CSVAQGARDTQYF.

This clonotype has ten or more counts. Because the library targeted alpha chains, this beta chain is an off-target read whose size means little. The CDR3 sequence is CSVDGGADTEAFF. In DNA form, the CDR3 reads TGCAGCGTTGACGGGGGGGCTGACACTGAAGCTTTCTTT. The chain has TRBV29-1 and TRBJ1-1; possibly TRBD1 for D (6 bases). Trimming took off 3 bases at V and 3 bases at J, with 11 bases between the two ends. The CDR3 has 13 residues. Germline CDR1 SQVTM, CDR2 ANQGSEA.

In regard to this clonotype: This beta chain came through as a stray read in a library set up for alpha chains, and its size says little. This chain uses TRBV7-2 with TRBJ1-4, with 7 nucleotides matching TRBD1. The junction had 16 bases not matched to a gene; V was cut back by 11 bases and J by 7 bases. CDR1 and CDR2 (germline): SGHTA, FQGNSA. The CDR3 is 15 residues long. In nucleotides, the CDR3 is TGTGCCTCAGGCCAGGGGGGGGCGCTTGGTGAAAAACTGTTTTTT. Translated: CASGQGGALGEKLFF.

This clonotype was counted only a few times. Being off target in a library aimed at alpha chains, this beta chain has a size of little meaning. The chain links TRBV4-1 to TRBJ1-4, with TRBD1 identical over 8 bases. After removal of 3 bases from V and 1 base from J, the junction contained 4 bases not matched to a gene. This CDR3 comprises 16 residues. Germline values: CDR1 MGHRA, CDR2 YSYEKL. As DNA, the CDR3 is TGCGCCAGCAGCCAGTATACAGGGGGAACTAATGAAAAACTGTTTTTT. Its translation is CASSQYTGGTNEKLFF.

This clonotype is deemed medium-sized. The library was built for alpha chains, so this beta chain is an off-target read and its size means little. The V and J genes are TRBV6-5 and TRBJ2-5, with unresolved D. Trimming removed 8 bases at V and 2 bases at J, with 3 bases between. From germline, CDR1 is MNHEY and CDR2 SVGAGI. The CDR3 runs 10 residues. CDR3: CASGQETQYF. Here the CDR3 DNA reads TGTGCCAGCGGGCAAGAGACCCAGTACTTC.

This clonotype is classed as medium-sized. In a library made to pick up alpha chains, this beta chain is a stray read with a size that means little. The chain carries TRBV12-3 or TRBV12-4 and TRBJ2-5, with 8 bases aligning to TRBD2. This CDR3 spans 16 amino acids. Losses at the gene ends were 5 bases for V and 5 bases for J; bases not matched to a gene: 13. The CDR3 sequence: CASSPREGSFGETQYF. CDR3 bases: TGTGCCAGCAGTCCCCGGGAGGGCAGTTTCGGGGAGACCCAGTACTTC.

This clonotype is deemed medium-sized. Because this beta chain is a stray read in a library intended to capture alpha chains, its abundance should not be given much weight. V is TRBV7-3 and J is TRBJ2-2; 7 nucleotides agree with TRBD2. Unmatched junction bases numbered 7, after V lost 2 bases and J lost 10 bases. CDR1 SGHTA and CDR2 FQGTGA come from the germline V gene. CDR3 length: 14 amino acids. Here the CDR3 reads CASSLGAGPKELFF. For the CDR3, the DNA is TGTGCCAGCAGCTTAGGAGCGGGACCCAAGGAGCTGTTTTTT.

This clonotype is deemed medium-sized. This beta chain lies outside the target of a library built for alpha chains; its clone size means little. This chain connects TRBV20-1 to TRBJ1-6; D is perhaps TRBD1 (6 bases). CDR3 length: 14 residues. In germline, CDR1 is DFQATT, CDR2 SNEGSKA (reference sequence). V was trimmed by 3 bases and J by 9 bases, leaving 15 bases between them. CDR3 loop: CSASKPGASSPLHF. CDR3 in DNA: TGCAGTGCTAGTAAGCCAGGGGCGAGTTCACCCCTCCACTTT.

This clonotype was found a few times. A library prepared for alpha chains yielded this beta chain as an off-target read; its size is of little meaning. The rearrangement links TRBV10-3 to TRBJ2-4; the D call may be TRBD1 or TRBD2 (5 bases each). The ends were cut back, 6 bases at V and 0 bases at J, with 9 bases in the middle. This CDR3 comprises 14 residues. CDR1 ENHRY and CDR2 SYGVKD come from the germline V gene. This CDR3 is CAISTGTAKNIQYF. The CDR3 nucleotides read TGTGCCATCAGCACCGGGACAGCCAAAAACATTCAGTACTTC.

This clonotype rates as medium-sized. This beta chain represents an off-target read in a library built for alpha chains; its size is of limited meaning. The rearrangement links TRBV2 to TRBJ1-2; D remains ambiguous. CDR3 size: 15 residues. Germline-derived CDR1 and CDR2 are SNHLY and FYNNEI. The V end was cut by 7 bases, the J end by 2 bases, with 17 bases between. CDR3 protein: CASIGPGGPNYGYTF. The CDR3 nucleotides read TGTGCCAGCATTGGACCCGGCGGGCCCAACTATGGCTACACCTTC.

This clonotype ranks as medium-sized (0.01 to 0.1%). Found in a library prepared for alpha chains, this beta chain is an off-target read, and its abundance has little meaning. The rearrangement joins TRBV5-1 to TRBJ1-1; D is undetermined. With 0 bases removed from V and 1 base from J, the gap between germline ends came to 10 bases. CDR1 is SGHRS, CDR2 YFSETQ, per germline. This CDR3 is 15 amino acids long. In DNA, the CDR3 is TGCGCCAGCAGCTTGGAGGGCTTACCGAACACTGAAGCTTTCTTT. Amino acids: CASSLEGLPNTEAFF.

This clonotype ranks as medium-sized (0.01 to 0.1%). This beta chain lies outside the target of a library built for alpha chains; its clone size means little. The gene calls are TRBV24-1 and TRBJ2-3; D gene uncertain. Germline loops: CDR1 KGHDR, CDR2 SFDVKD. There are 13 residues in the CDR3. Trimming took off 9 bases at V and 5 bases at J, with 14 bases between the two ends. The CDR3 here is CATGTWSQDTQYF. The CDR3 DNA sequence: TGTGCCACCGGTACGTGGTCTCAAGATACGCAGTATTTT.

This clonotype was recorded at least ten times. As an off-target read in a library built for alpha chains, this beta chain has a frequency of little significance. This chain connects TRBV2 to TRBJ2-5; 14 bases match TRBD2. V trimming: 6 bases; J trimming: 0 bases; junction bases outside the gene matches: 15. Germline CDR1 reads SNHLY; CDR2 reads FYNNEI. CDR3 length: 20 residues. In nucleotides, the CDR3 is TGTGCCAGCAGCGACCAGAATAGACTAGCGGGGGGGCCCGACCAAGAGACCCAGTACTTC. Its translation: CASSDQNRLAGGPDQETQYF.

By sample fraction, this clonotype is medium-sized. Being off target in a library aimed at alpha chains, this beta chain has a size of little meaning. CDR3 sequence reads: CASSRRVAGVQDTQYF. CDR3 nucleotide sequence: TGTGCCAGCAGTAGGCGGGTAGCGGGAGTACAAGATACGCAGTATTTT. The rearrangement links TRBV28 to TRBJ2-3, with TRBD2 matching 9 bases. The CDR3 contains 16 residues. The ends lost 5 bases at V and 5 bases at J; junction bases unmatched: 11. CDR1 is MDHEN, CDR2 SYDVKM, per germline.

Relative to its sample, this clonotype is large (0.1 to 1%). The library was built for alpha chains, so this beta chain is an off-target read and its size means little. The rearrangement joins TRBV18 to TRBJ1-4, with unresolved D. V lost 2 bases, J lost 0 bases, and 4 bases lay in between. Germline values: CDR1 KGHSH, CDR2 LQKENI. CDR3 length: 14 residues. The CDR3 DNA reads as TGTGCCAGCTCACCAACGGCAACTAATGAAAAACTGTTTTTT. Its translation is CASSPTATNEKLFF.

This clonotype is labeled as medium-sized. This beta chain is a stray read from a library made for alpha chains; its abundance is not meaningful. V is TRBV20-1 and J is TRBJ1-5, with 8 positions matching TRBD1. CDR3 length: 15 residues. V gave up 6 bases and J gave up 1 base; unmatched junction bases: 8. Germline loops: CDR1 DFQATT, CDR2 SNEGSKA (reference sequence). The CDR3 bases are TGCAGTGCCACACACCCAGGGGGCAGCAATCAGCCCCAGCATTTT. Protein sequence: CSATHPGGSNQPQHF.

This clonotype was seen many times. The library was prepared for alpha chains; this beta chain is a stray read, so its frequency means little. This chain links TRBV20-1 with TRBJ1-3; no clear D gene. The CDR3 is made up of 13 amino acids. Trimming took off 1 base at V and 2 bases at J, with 6 bases between the two ends. Germline-derived CDR1 and CDR2 are DFQATT and SNEGSKA (reference sequence). The chain's CDR3 is CSARVVAGNTIYF. For the CDR3, the DNA is TGCAGTGCTAGAGTTGTGGCTGGAAACACCATATATTTT.

This clonotype was detected ten times or more. The library was prepared for alpha chains; this beta chain is a stray read, so its frequency means little. The V and J genes are TRBV6-2 or TRBV6-3 and TRBJ2-5; 7 bases fit TRBD2. The V and J ends lost 3 bases and 2 bases, in that order; junction bases with no gene match: 12. The germline CDR1 and CDR2 sequences are MNHEY and SVGEGT. The CDR3 consists of 17 residues. The CDR3, as DNA: TGTGCCAGCAGTTATGAAGGGCGCGGGAGTCGGCAAGAGACCCAGTACTTC. This encodes CASSYEGRGSRQETQYF.

As to this clonotype: A library prepared for alpha chains yielded this beta chain as an off-target read; its size is of little meaning. J is TRBJ1-5 and V is TRBV20-1; D perhaps matches TRBD1 (6 bases). CDR3 length: 15 residues. Trimming pared 2 bases from V and 1 base from J, leaving 12 bases between. Germline V gives CDR1 DFQATT, CDR2 SNEGSKA (reference sequence). The CDR3 region is CSARLHRESNQPQHF. The CDR3 DNA is TGCAGTGCTAGACTTCACAGGGAGAGCAATCAGCCCCAGCATTTT.

This clonotype is labeled as medium-sized. This beta chain is a stray read from a library made for alpha chains; its abundance is not meaningful. DNA of the CDR3: TGTGCCAGCGCGGGTAGTGAAGCTTTCTTT. Translated, it gives CASAGSEAFF. The chain is built from TRBV6-5 and TRBJ1-1, with D unresolved. The V gene's germline CDR1 is MNHEY and CDR2 SVGAGI. The germline V and J ends were trimmed by 8 bases and 7 bases, with 8 bases remaining between them. The CDR3 length is 10 residues.

This clonotype is deemed medium-sized (0.01 to 0.1%). Little can be read into the size of this beta chain, an off-target read in a library designed for alpha chains. The chain is built from TRBV5-4 and TRBJ2-2, with TRBD2 matching over 10 bases. Per the germline V gene, CDR1 is SGHNT and CDR2 is YYREEE (reference sequence). With 3 bases clipped from V and 0 bases from J, the junction kept 5 bases outside the gene matches. The CDR3 has 17 residues. The CDR3, as DNA: TGTGCCAGCAGCTGGGGTGGACTAGCGGCGAACACCGGGGAGCTGTTTTTT. It is translated as CASSWGGLAANTGELFF.

By share, this clonotype ranks as medium-sized. This beta chain appears as a stray read in a library generated for alpha chains; its size is not informative. This CDR3 reads CSAGLAGLPYNEQFF. The CDR3 DNA follows: TGCAGTGCCGGACTAGCGGGCCTTCCCTACAATGAGCAGTTCTTC. This sequence joins TRBV20-1 and TRBJ2-1, with TRBD2 matching over 11 bases. Germline V gene data show CDR1 as DFQATT and CDR2 as SNEGSKA (reference sequence). J gave up 2 bases and V 6 bases, and 6 bases lay outside the gene matches. CDR3 size: 15 residues.